This T cell receptor beta chain comes out of a study of T cell responses to AZD1222 COVID-19 vaccine (dated by TCRdb to the early 2020s). For context, the study as a whole: A total of under 250 trial participants underwent TCR sequencing, of whom under 220 had received two doses of AZD1222 and about 26 had received two doses of the MenACWY control vaccine. Trial participants were enrolled by age into subgroups of 18-55, 56-69 and 70-plus years, and about 150, 27 and 61 TCR-sequenced participants, respectively, were included in these subgroups.

The CDR3 regions of human TCRbeta chains were subjected to immunosequencing. For the original study's pipeline: Repertoire TCRs were checked for matches against a reference library of SARS-CoV-2-specific TCRs that had been generated using the MIRA antigen-specificity platform. Breadth meant the fraction of unique TCRs that were SARS-CoV-2-associated, whereas depth meant the fraction of total T cells that were SARS-CoV-2-associated. Using the MIRA data, each spike-specific TCR was assigned both to the spike region to which the TCR was reactive and to a CD4 or CD8 class. Log10-transformed breadth and depth values were compared by one-way ANOVA with Sidak's multiple comparisons tests. TCRdb carries this immuneACCESS record with in-frame sequences only. Its versions omit some clonotypes, under half of them owing to an unresolved V gene in the studies checked, with the rest unexplained. V, J and clone size are those of that table, while D and trimming were read from the DNA. The sample table contains around 190,000 clones; only one count was recorded for around 88% of them. The ten largest clones capture around a tenth of the sample.

Points on this clone: Its antigen specificity is not known. Per-nucleotide qualities are absent, and no much larger clonotype sits a single base away.

General findings and caveats noted by the study authors: After two AZD1222 doses, both the breadth and the depth of spike-specific TCRs were significantly higher than at day 0 and than in MenACWY recipients. CD4 TCRs associated with the vaccine covered the entire spike protein, and the dominant responses were in regions 160-218 and 743-854. Conclusions about previously exposed vaccinees are limited, since just six or seven AZD1222 recipients were seropositive for SARS-CoV-2 at baseline. Because no day 14 peak-response samples were available, repertoires were characterized only after the peak T cell response. Participants were mostly white British, with more females than males. The authors suggested clonal diversity may have been underestimated. The 56-69-year group was small, and its depth increase did not reach significance, likely because of low power. Epitopes outside the regions mutated in the B.1.351 and B.1.1.7 variants were reportedly recognized by nearly half of the unique spike-specific TCRs.

The cysteine opens and the phenylalanine closes a CDR3 of 13 amino acids. The DNA shown is the 39-base CDR3, in frame from base 1. Germline trimming: 2 bases from V, 9 bases from J; junction bases outside gene matches: 4. CDR1 is given as WNHNN and CDR2 as SYGVQD, both from the germline V gene (reference sequence). In light of the paper, this sample's time point label describes: about 28 days (+/-7) after the second vaccine dose. AZD1222 recipients whose second dose came at about 4 weeks and those whose second dose came at about 12 weeks were combined into one group, since spike-specific TCR depth and breadth did not differ between the two schedules. Vaccinee samples were obtained from the UK trials COV001 and COV002, which included a single-blind randomized controlled phase 2/3 trial of AZD1222 (ChAdOx1 nCoV-19) in healthy adults. For TCRbeta chain sequencing, PBMC samples from trial participants were taken at day 0 and at day 28 after the second dose.

The rearranged segments are TRBV10-1 and TRBJ1-1; 9 bases in between match TRBD1. This clonotype was sampled from an adult who received the AZD1222 COVID-19 vaccine. The starting material was peripheral blood, obtained 28 days after the second AZD1222 dose. Here is the DNA: TGCGCCAGCAGTGAGAGGGGACAGGGCAAAGCTTTCTTT. It translates to CASSERGQGKAFF.